The 20 T cell receptor beta chains below all came from one sample that was sequenced in a study of blood T cell repertoires in COVID-19. The repertoire was sequenced with immunoSEQ multiplex PCR; TCRdb's copy has only in-frame clones and lacks some. The sample carries around 230,000 clones, around 87% recorded once. The sample was PBMCs or T cells enriched from blood (not recorded which). The receptors stem from a woman aged 40 to 49 with acute COVID-19.

V and J are TRBV5-1 and TRBJ1-2; 8 bases fit TRBD1. This CDR3 spans 14 amino acids. The J segment lost 2 bases and the V segment lost 3 bases, leaving 3 bases of the junction unmatched. CDR1 is SGHRS and CDR2 is YFSETQ in the germline V gene. Written as DNA, the CDR3 is TGCGCCAGCAGCTCGGGACAGGAGAACTATGGCTACACCTTC. Its translation is CASSSGQENYGYTF.

The V call is TRBV6-5, the J call TRBJ2-5; D unresolved. This CDR3 has 14 amino acids. Trimming pared 7 bases from V and 4 bases from J, leaving 16 bases between. The germline gives CDR1 MNHEY, CDR2 SVGAGI. This chain's CDR3 is CASTKPGTVETQYF. The CDR3 nucleotides read TGTGCCAGCACCAAACCAGGCACAGTAGAGACCCAGTACTTC.

The chain employs TRBV11-2 and TRBJ2-3; possibly TRBD1 for D (6 bases). V was clipped by 5 bases and J by 4 bases, with 16 bases between them. The CDR3 spans 15 residues. Germline V gene lookup returns CDR1 SGHAT and CDR2 FQNNGV. The CDR3 nucleotides read TGTGCCAGCAGCGCACAGGGTGTGGACGCAGATACGCAGTATTTT. Translating it yields CASSAQGVDADTQYF.

The chain combines TRBV10-3 with TRBJ1-1; TRBD1 is a possible D gene (6 bases). This CDR3 has 15 residues. Trimming stripped 6 bases from V and 1 base from J, with 15 bases between. The germline gives CDR1 ENHRY, CDR2 SYGVKD. The CDR3 DNA is TGTGCCATCAGGGAGACAGGCCACCCGAACACTGAAGCTTTCTTT. Translating gives CAIRETGHPNTEAFF.

The V call is TRBV10-1, the J call TRBJ2-3; 8 bases are a match to TRBD2. V dropped 6 bases and J dropped 5; count of bases not matched to a gene: 13. Germline loops: CDR1 WNHNN, CDR2 SYGVQD (reference sequence). This CDR3 spans 16 amino acids. For the CDR3, the DNA is TGCGCCAGCAGCCAAAACCCGGGACTAGTCAGAGATACGCAGTATTTT. Translated, it gives CASSQNPGLVRDTQYF.

On this clone itself: This CDR3 is also generated by other DNA sequences in the sample. The rearrangement joins TRBV5-1 to TRBJ2-1; 13 nucleotides agree with TRBD2. Germline loops: CDR1 SGHRS, CDR2 YFSETQ. V shed 3 bases, J shed 5 bases, and the junction held 2 bases outside the gene matches. The CDR3 spans 15 residues. CDR3 in amino acids: CASSSGTSGNNEQFF. The CDR3 DNA follows: TGCGCCAGCAGCTCCGGGACTAGCGGGAACAATGAGCAGTTCTTC.

The chain joins TRBV19 to TRBJ2-2; D is unclear. Between the trimmed V and J ends, which lost 9 bases and 1 base, there was a span of 18 bases. CDR1 and CDR2 (germline): LNHDA, SQIVND (reference sequence). The CDR3 totals 16 residues. In nucleotides, the CDR3 is TGTGCCAGCCGGTGGGCTGAGAGCTGGAACACCGGGGAGCTGTTTTTT. Translated, it gives CASRWAESWNTGELFF.

The CDR3 nucleotides are TGTGCCAGCAGCCCAGGGGGAGATGATAGGCAGCAGTACTTC. It specifies CASSPGGDDRQQYF. V and J are TRBV9 and TRBJ2-7; TRBD1 matches at 7 bases. The V gene end was trimmed by 4 bases and the J gene end by 8 bases; junction bases not matched to a gene: 12. This CDR3 has 14 residues. Germline V gives CDR1 SGDLS, CDR2 YYNGEE.

J is TRBJ2-3 and V is TRBV13; perhaps TRBD2 as D (6 bases). There are 15 residues in the CDR3. The germline V gene has CDR1 PRHDT and CDR2 FYEKMQ (reference sequence). V was cut by 1 base and J by 5 bases, with 13 bases left in between. CDR3 bases: TGTGCCAGCAGCTTAGAAGGGAGGTATGAAGATACGCAGTATTTT. Translating it yields CASSLEGRYEDTQYF.

The chain recombines TRBV4-1 with TRBJ2-7, with D possibly matching TRBD2 (5 bases). Germline lookup yields CDR1 MGHRA and CDR2 YSYEKL. The CDR3 is 17 residues long. V was cut by 1 base and J by 0 bases, with 16 bases left in between. CDR3 coding DNA: TGCGCCAGCAGCCAAGCCCTAGGCGGGCTTTCCTCCTACGAGCAGTACTTC. It yields the protein CASSQALGGLSSYEQYF.

CDR3 in amino acids: CARSLFDRGNWGSPLHF. In DNA, the CDR3 is TGTGCCAGAAGCTTGTTTGACAGGGGGAACTGGGGTTCACCCCTCCACTTT. The chain joins TRBV5-3 to TRBJ1-6, with 9 bases that match TRBD1. TRBV5-3 is reported as an ORF; its role is uncertain. Trimming removed 1 base from V and 9 bases from J; junction bases left unmatched: 11. CDR3 length equals 17 residues.

The chain links TRBV3-1 (or the pseudogene TRBV3-2) to TRBJ2-7; the D gene is possibly TRBD2 (6 bases). CDR1 and CDR2 (germline): LGHDT, YNNKEL (reference sequence). This CDR3 is built from 15 residues. V lost 4 bases and J 0 bases, leaving 13 bases between the germline ends. CDR3 region: CASSPSGTLSYEQYF. The CDR3 nucleotides are TGTGCCAGCAGCCCATCCGGGACTCTCTCCTACGAGCAGTACTTC.

This chain joins TRBV29-1 and TRBJ2-6, with D perhaps TRBD2 (6 bases). This CDR3 comprises 15 residues. V shed 6 bases and J shed 2 bases, with 14 bases lying between them. Germline-derived CDR1 and CDR2 are SQVTM and ANQGSEA. CDR3 region: CSVGDSRAGANVLTF. Written as DNA, the CDR3 is TGCAGCGTGGGGGACTCGCGGGCTGGGGCCAACGTCCTGACTTTC.

This chain joins TRBV2 and TRBJ1-2, with 8 bases that match TRBD1. The V gene's germline CDR1 is SNHLY and CDR2 FYNNEI. After removal of 2 bases from V and 8 bases from J, the junction contained 4 bases not matched to a gene. The CDR3 loop spans 13 amino acids. The CDR3 protein is CASSEQGARGYTF. CDR3 bases: TGTGCCAGCAGTGAACAGGGGGCGCGAGGCTACACCTTC.

This clone was seen a handful of times. V gene TRBV11-1 combines with J gene TRBJ2-2; TRBD2 agrees at 9 bases. Germline V CDR1 and CDR2: SGHAT, FQDESV (reference sequence). After removal of 5 bases from V and 2 bases from J, the junction contained 6 bases not matched to a gene. The CDR3 contains 16 residues. The chain's CDR3 is CASSPSGIGNTGELFF. For the CDR3, the DNA is TGTGCCAGCAGCCCTAGCGGGATTGGTAACACCGGGGAGCTGTTTTTT.

The J gene is TRBJ2-1, the V gene TRBV24-1, with 9 bases matching TRBD2. CDR1 and CDR2 (germline): KGHDR, SFDVKD. The CDR3 contains 15 residues. The trim removed 6 bases at V and 6 bases at J, leaving 8 bases unmatched. The CDR3 DNA follows: TGTGCCACCAGTCTGGCGGGAGGGGGGATCAATGAGCAGTTCTTC. Translated, it gives CATSLAGGGINEQFF.

The chain uses TRBV2 and TRBJ2-5; D unclear. The germline gives CDR1 SNHLY, CDR2 FYNNEI. The CDR3 is made up of 14 amino acids. Trimming stripped 8 bases from V and 1 base from J, with 14 bases between. CDR3 nucleotides: TGTGCCAGCGCAGAACGGGTCTCCCAAGAGACCCAGTACTTC. It yields the protein CASAERVSQETQYF.

The V and J genes are TRBV7-2 and TRBJ2-1; 9 bases match TRBD1. J was trimmed by 8 bases and V by 3 bases; bases with no gene match: 8. This CDR3 region has 15 residues. Germline V CDR1 and CDR2: SGHTA, FQGNSA. CDR3 DNA sequence: TGTGCCAGCAGCTTGGAGGGACAGGGTCGGGATGAGCAGTTCTTC. As protein: CASSLEGQGRDEQFF. Filled out from reference TRBV7-2 and TRBJ2-1, the complete variable domain reads GAGVSQSPSNKVTEKGKDVELRCDPISGHTALYWYRQSLGQGLEFLIYFQGNSAPDKSGLPSDRFSAERTGGSVSTLTIQRTQQEDSAVYLCASSLEGQGRDEQFFGPGTRLTVL.

This chain connects TRBV5-1 to TRBJ1-2, with TRBD1 matching over 9 bases. From germline, CDR1 is SGHRS and CDR2 YFSETQ. CDR3 size: 16 residues. The trim removed 0 bases at V and 5 bases at J, leaving 8 bases unmatched. CDR3 nucleotides: TGCGCCAGCAGCTTGGGCCGTCGGACAGGGGCATATGGCTACACCTTC. This sequence encodes CASSLGRRTGAYGYTF.

In this sample, this clone turned up once. This chain uses TRBV3-1 (or the pseudogene TRBV3-2) with TRBJ2-1; D gene ambiguous. The V end lost 1 base, the J end lost 3 bases, and 7 bases lay between the germline ends. The CDR3 consists of 14 residues. Germline CDR1 is LGHDT and CDR2 is YNNKEL (reference sequence). CDR3 in DNA: TGTGCCAGCAGCCAAGCAGGTAGCTACAATGAGCAGTTCTTC. It is translated as CASSQAGSYNEQFF.